This T cell receptor (beta chain) was identified during a study of T cells in localized non-small cell lung cancer. Only in-frame clones appear in the TCRdb table, and some are missing; sequencing was by immunoSEQ multiplex PCR. The profile shows about 57,000 clones, more than 85% of them singletons. Whole-study findings and limits: Greater T cell density in blood accompanied longer overall survival. It was uninvolved adjacent lung that showed the highest T cell clonality, exceeding tumor. Among the top 100 tumor clones, a median roughly 57 appeared in adjacent lung. Sequencing, confined to only one tumor region, leaves heterogeneity possible.

A note on this clone: Its antigen is still unknown.

Germline V gene sequence: CDR1 SGHRS, CDR2 YFSETQ. CDR3 length: 16 amino acids. V was pared by 3 bases and J by 4 bases, with 18 bases between. The rearrangement uses TRBV5-1 and TRBJ2-3; D might be TRBD2 (5 bases). Source: peripheral blood, taken before any cancer treatment. The clonotype was recovered from a man aged 35 to 69 with stage I lung adenocarcinoma. For the CDR3, the DNA is TGCGCCAGCAGCTCTGGCGGGTTAATACGCCCAGATACGCAGTATTTT. It is translated as CASSSGGLIRPDTQYF.